This T cell receptor beta chain was recovered during a study of cytomegalovirus exposure and HLA in healthy donors. V lost 6 bases, J lost 7 bases, and 15 bases stayed unmatched. This CDR3 comprises 16 residues. Germline CDR1 reads MDHEN; CDR2 reads SYDVKM. This PCR relied on a set of 60 Vbeta primers and 13 Jbeta primers. TCRdb keeps only in-frame clones here, not all; method: immunoSEQ multiplex PCR. The sample lists 150,000 to 200,000 clones; approximately 82% were seen once. The sequenced material came from PBMCs. This chain connects TRBV28 to TRBJ2-1; 7 nucleotides line up with TRBD1. The receptor was derived from a man aged 18 to 29 in good health and CMV-seropositive. Written as DNA, the CDR3 is TGTGCCAGCAGGCCCCACCCGACCCCAGGGGGAAATGAGCAGTTCTTC. Its translation is CASRPHPTPGGNEQFF.